What follows are 11 T cell receptor beta chains derived from one specimen sequenced in a study of early T cells in non-severe SARS-CoV-2 infection. Each CDR3 protein is one row after TCRdb ran MiXCR on the 5' RACE reads. The sample includes about 36,000 distinct CDR3 sequences, 6% to 7.5% of them seen just once. The sequencing here drew on whole blood, taken at baseline. Every receptor here comes from an adult who was a healthcare worker with PCR-confirmed SARS-CoV-2 infection or an uninfected control (not recorded which).

The V call is TRBV5-4, the J call TRBJ1-1; D remains ambiguous. Trimming removed 1 base at V and 3 bases at J, with 13 bases between. The CDR3 covers 15 residues. CDR1 SGHNT and CDR2 YYREEE come from the germline V gene (reference sequence). This CDR3 reads CASSLPNAHYTEAFF. The CDR3, as DNA: TGTGCCAGCAGCTTGCCAAACGCACATTACACTGAAGCTTTCTTT.

This clonotype occurred a few times. The genes are TRBV10-3 and TRBJ1-2; D not certain. CDR3 size: 13 residues. The V end lost 4 bases, the J end lost 6 bases, and 12 bases lay between the germline ends. Germline values: CDR1 ENHRY, CDR2 SYGVKD. The CDR3 DNA follows: TGTGCCATCAGTGCCCTCACAGTGGATGGCTACACCTTC. Its translation is CAISALTVDGYTF.

This clonotype was detected ten times or more. The chain is built from TRBV29-1 and TRBJ2-1; 10 nucleotides align to TRBD1. The germline CDR1 and CDR2 sequences are SQVTM and ANQGSEA. The CDR3 has 13 amino acids. The V and J ends lost 4 bases and 9 bases, in that order; junction bases with no gene match: 6. CDR3 nucleotide sequence: TGCAGCGTTGGAGACAGGGGGCCTAGTGAGCAGTTCTTC. It translates to CSVGDRGPSEQFF.

This clonotype showed up just a few times. The chain couples TRBV28 to TRBJ2-6; no definite D call. This CDR3 contains 15 residues. Germline V gives CDR1 MDHEN, CDR2 SYDVKM. With 4 bases removed from V and 0 bases from J, the gap between germline ends came to 7 bases. CDR3 region: CASSSFSSGANVLTF. CDR3 coding DNA: TGTGCCAGCAGTTCCTTTAGCTCTGGGGCCAACGTCCTGACTTTC. Using reference TRBV28 and TRBJ2-6 for the parts outside the CDR3, the full variable domain is DVKVTQSSRYLVKRTGEKVFLECVQDMDHENMFWYRQDPGLGLRLIYFSYDVKMKEKGDIPEGYSVSREKKERFSLILESASTNQTSMYLCASSSFSSGANVLTFGAGSRLTVL.

This clonotype was recorded a few times. The V and J genes are TRBV20-1 and TRBJ2-2, with 11 bases lining up with TRBD2. Losses at the gene ends were 5 bases for V and 5 bases for J; bases not matched to a gene: 7. Germline V gene sequence: CDR1 DFQATT, CDR2 SNEGSKA (reference sequence). The CDR3 extends over 15 amino acids. The CDR3, as DNA: TGCAGTGCTTCCCTAGCGGGAGGTCCGACCGGGGAGCTGTTTTTT. Its protein is CSASLAGGPTGELFF.

This clonotype has a count of ten or more. The V call is TRBV7-2, the J call TRBJ1-1; D call uncertain. Trimming took 7 bases from V and 5 from J, leaving 14 bases between them. The germline gives CDR1 SGHTA, CDR2 FQGNSA. This CDR3 contains 13 residues. This CDR3 reads CASTNLRGTEAFF. The CDR3 DNA reads TGTGCCAGCACCAATCTCCGGGGTACTGAAGCTTTCTTT.

This clonotype was counted many times. The gene calls are TRBV4-1 and TRBJ1-2, with D unresolved. The germline V gene has CDR1 MGHRA and CDR2 YSYEKL. The CDR3 length is 16 residues. The germline V and J ends were trimmed by 2 bases and 6 bases, with 19 bases remaining between them. The CDR3 sequence is CASSQSPGQNLNGYTF. DNA of the CDR3: TGCGCCAGCAGCCAATCGCCTGGGCAGAATTTGAATGGCTACACCTTC.

This clonotype appeared many times. The CDR3 bases are TGTGCCAGCAGTTGGGGGACTAGCGGGAGTTTAGAGACCCAGTACTTC. Amino acid sequence: CASSWGTSGSLETQYF. V and J are TRBV6-5 and TRBJ2-5; TRBD2 aligns across 14 bases. Looked up from germline, CDR1 is MNHEY and CDR2 is SVGAGI. V trimming: 4 bases; J trimming: 4 bases; junction bases outside the gene matches: 5. The CDR3 length is 16 residues.

This clonotype has a count of ten or more. The J gene is TRBJ2-1, the V gene TRBV7-6; 15 nucleotides align to TRBD2. The ends lost 1 base at V and 8 bases at J; junction bases unmatched: 3. CDR3 length: 16 residues. Looked up from germline, CDR1 is SGHVS and CDR2 is FNYEAQ. The CDR3 here is CASSLEGTSGRYEQFF. The CDR3 nucleotides are TGTGCCAGCAGCTTAGAAGGGACTAGCGGGAGGTATGAGCAGTTCTTC.

This clonotype occurred a few times. The rearrangement joins TRBV19 to TRBJ2-2; D unclear. The germline V and J ends were trimmed by 5 bases and 5 bases, with 12 bases remaining between them. Germline-derived CDR1 and CDR2 are LNHDA and SQIVND (reference sequence). The CDR3 is 14 residues long. The CDR3 spells CASSSSVGTGELFF. CDR3 in DNA: TGTGCCAGTAGTTCAAGCGTCGGGACCGGGGAGCTGTTTTTT.

The chain is built from TRBV28 and TRBJ2-7; a possible D gene is TRBD1 (5 bases). CDR3 length: 14 residues. Germline CDR1 reads MDHEN; CDR2 reads SYDVKM. Trimming removed 7 bases at V and 3 bases at J, with 16 bases between. The CDR3 reads CASKGLQTLYEQYF. DNA of the CDR3: TGTGCCAGCAAGGGGCTGCAGACTCTCTACGAGCAGTACTTC.